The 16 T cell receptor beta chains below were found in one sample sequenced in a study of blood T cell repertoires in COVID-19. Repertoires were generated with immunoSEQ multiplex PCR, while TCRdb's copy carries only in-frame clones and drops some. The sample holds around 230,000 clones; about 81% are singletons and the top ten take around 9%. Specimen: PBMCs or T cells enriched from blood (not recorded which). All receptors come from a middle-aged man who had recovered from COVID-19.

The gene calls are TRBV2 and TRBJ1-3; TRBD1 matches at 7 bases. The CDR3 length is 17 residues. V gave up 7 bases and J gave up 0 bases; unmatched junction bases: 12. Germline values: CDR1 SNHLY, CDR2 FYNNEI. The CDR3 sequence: CASKGQGVKDSGNTIYF. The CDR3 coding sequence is TGTGCCAGCAAGGGCCAGGGGGTCAAGGACTCTGGAAACACCATATATTTT. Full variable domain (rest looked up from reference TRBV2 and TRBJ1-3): EPEVTQTPSHQVTQMGQEVILRCVPISNHLYFYWYRQILGQKVEFLVSFYNNEISEKSEIFDDQFSVERPDGSNFTLKIRSTKLEDSAMYFCASKGQGVKDSGNTIYFGEGSWLTVV.

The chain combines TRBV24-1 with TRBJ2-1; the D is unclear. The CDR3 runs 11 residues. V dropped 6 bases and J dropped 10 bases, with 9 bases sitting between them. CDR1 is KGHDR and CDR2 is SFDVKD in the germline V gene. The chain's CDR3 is CATSLGFEQFF. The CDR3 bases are TGTGCCACCAGTCTCGGGTTCGAGCAGTTCTTC.

CDR3 sequence reads: CASRKGLAGETQYF. CDR3 coding DNA: TGTGCCAGCAGGAAGGGACTAGCGGGAGAGACCCAGTACTTC. The V call is TRBV5-6, the J call TRBJ2-5; 12 nucleotides match TRBD2. CDR1 and CDR2 from the germline V gene are SGHDT and YYEEEE. V lost 5 bases to trimming and J lost 4 bases; unmatched junction nucleotides: 3. The CDR3 spans 14 residues. Drawing the rest from reference TRBV5-6 and TRBJ2-5, the complete variable domain is DAGVTQSPTHLIKTRGQQVTLRCSPKSGHDTVSWYQQALGQGPQFIFQYYEEEERQRGNFPDRFSGHQFPNYSSELNVNALLLGDSALYLCASRKGLAGETQYFGPGTRLLVL.

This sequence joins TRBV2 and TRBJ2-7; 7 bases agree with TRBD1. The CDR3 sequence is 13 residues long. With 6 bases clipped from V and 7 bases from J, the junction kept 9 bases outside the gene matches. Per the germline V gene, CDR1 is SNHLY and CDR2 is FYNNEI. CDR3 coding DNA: TGTGCCAGCAGCCCGACAGGGTACGTTGAGCAGTACTTC. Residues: CASSPTGYVEQYF. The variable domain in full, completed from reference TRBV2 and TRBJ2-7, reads EPEVTQTPSHQVTQMGQEVILRCVPISNHLYFYWYRQILGQKVEFLVSFYNNEISEKSEIFDDQFSVERPDGSNFTLKIRSTKLEDSAMYFCASSPTGYVEQYFGPGTRLTVT.

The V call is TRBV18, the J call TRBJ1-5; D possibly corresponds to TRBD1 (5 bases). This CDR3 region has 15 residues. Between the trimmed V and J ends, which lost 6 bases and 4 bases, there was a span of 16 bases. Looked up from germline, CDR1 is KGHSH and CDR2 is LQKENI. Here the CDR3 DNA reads TGTGCCAGCTCGCTAAGAGAAGGGGCAAATCAGCCCCAGCATTTT. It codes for CASSLREGANQPQHF. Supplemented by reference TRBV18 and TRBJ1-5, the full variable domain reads NAGVMQNPRHLVRRRGQEARLRCSPMKGHSHVYWYRQLPEEGLKFMVYLQKENIIDESGMPKERFSAEFPKEGPSILRIQQVVRGDSAAYFCASSLREGANQPQHFGDGTRLSIL.

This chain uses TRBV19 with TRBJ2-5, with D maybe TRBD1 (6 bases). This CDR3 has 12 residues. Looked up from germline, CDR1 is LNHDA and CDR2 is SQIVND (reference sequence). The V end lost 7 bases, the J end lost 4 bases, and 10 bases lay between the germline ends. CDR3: CASNTGRETQYF. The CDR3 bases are TGTGCCAGTAATACAGGGAGAGAGACCCAGTACTTC.

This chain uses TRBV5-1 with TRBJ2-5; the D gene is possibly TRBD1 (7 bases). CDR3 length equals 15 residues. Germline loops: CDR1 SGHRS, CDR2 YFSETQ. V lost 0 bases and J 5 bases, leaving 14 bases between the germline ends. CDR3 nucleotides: TGCGCCAGCAGCTTGGGAGGGGGCGCGGGGGAGACCCAGTACTTC. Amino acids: CASSLGGGAGETQYF.

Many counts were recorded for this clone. CDR3 coding DNA: TGTGCCAGCAGCTCCTCGGGGGCCCAGTACTTC. Its protein is CASSSSGAQYF. The chain carries TRBV7-9 and TRBJ2-5, with a weak D call TRBD2 (6 bases). Trimming took off 4 bases at V and 9 bases at J, with 9 bases between the two ends. The length of the CDR3 is 11 residues. Germline CDR1 is SEHNR and CDR2 is FQNEAQ (reference sequence).

CDR3 coding DNA: TGTGCCAGCAGTTTATCTGGCAGCGACACTGAAGCTTTCTTT. This gives the protein CASSLSGSDTEAFF. This chain links TRBV27 with TRBJ1-1; no definite D call. The germline V gene encodes CDR1 MNHEY and CDR2 SMNVEV (reference sequence). Trimming left V 0 bases short and J 3 bases short, with 8 bases between. The CDR3 has 14 residues.

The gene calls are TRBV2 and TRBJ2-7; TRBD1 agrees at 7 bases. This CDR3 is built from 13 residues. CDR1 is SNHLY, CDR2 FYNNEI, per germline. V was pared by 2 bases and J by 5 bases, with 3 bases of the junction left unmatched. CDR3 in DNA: TGTGCCAGCAGTGAAAGCAGGGGGAACGAGCAGTACTTC. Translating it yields CASSESRGNEQYF.

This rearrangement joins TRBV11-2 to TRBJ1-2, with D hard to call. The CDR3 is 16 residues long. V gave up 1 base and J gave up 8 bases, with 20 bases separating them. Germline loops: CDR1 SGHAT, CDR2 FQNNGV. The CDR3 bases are TGTGCCAGCAGCTTAGGGAGAGGCAGCCCCCTCGGGGGCTACACCTTC. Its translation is CASSLGRGSPLGGYTF.

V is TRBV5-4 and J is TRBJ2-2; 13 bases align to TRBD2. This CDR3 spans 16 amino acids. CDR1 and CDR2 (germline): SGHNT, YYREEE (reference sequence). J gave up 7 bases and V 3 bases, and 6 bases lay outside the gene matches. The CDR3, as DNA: TGTGCCAGCAGCTCCGGACTAGCGGGGGAATTCGGGGAGCTGTTTTTT. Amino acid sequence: CASSSGLAGEFGELFF.

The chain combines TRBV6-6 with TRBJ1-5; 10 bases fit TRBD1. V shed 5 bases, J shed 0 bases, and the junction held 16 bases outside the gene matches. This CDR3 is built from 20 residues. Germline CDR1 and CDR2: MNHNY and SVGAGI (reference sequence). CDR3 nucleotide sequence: TGTGCCAGCAGTCCCACGTACAATACGGGACAGGGGTATAGCAATCAGCCCCAGCATTTT. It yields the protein CASSPTYNTGQGYSNQPQHF.

The CDR3 spells CASSLGGGTGKRAEQYF. The CDR3 DNA sequence: TGTGCCAGCAGCTTAGGGGGGGGGACAGGGAAACGCGCCGAGCAGTACTTC. V usage is TRBV7-2 and J usage is TRBJ2-7; 9 bases fit TRBD1. The CDR3 is 17 residues long. The germline V gene has CDR1 SGHTA and CDR2 FQGNSA. V lost 1 base to trimming and J lost 6 bases; unmatched junction nucleotides: 13.

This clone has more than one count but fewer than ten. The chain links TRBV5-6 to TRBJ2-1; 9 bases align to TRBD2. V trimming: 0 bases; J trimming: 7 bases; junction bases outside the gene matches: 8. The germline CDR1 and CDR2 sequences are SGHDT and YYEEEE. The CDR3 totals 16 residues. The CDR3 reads CASSLAGTSRDNEQFF. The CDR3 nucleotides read TGTGCCAGCAGCTTGGCCGGGACTAGCCGGGATAATGAGCAGTTCTTC.

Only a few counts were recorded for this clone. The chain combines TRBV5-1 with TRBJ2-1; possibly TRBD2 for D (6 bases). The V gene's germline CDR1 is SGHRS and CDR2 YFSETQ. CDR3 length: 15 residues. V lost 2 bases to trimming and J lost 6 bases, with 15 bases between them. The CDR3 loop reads CASSLVGASANEQFF. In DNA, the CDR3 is TGCGCCAGCAGCTTAGTCGGGGCTAGCGCCAATGAGCAGTTCTTC.